The rows below give T cell receptor beta chains drawn from one sample of a study of OX40 agonist ivuxolimab in advanced cancers. Profiling relied on immunoSEQ multiplex PCR, and the TCRdb table lists in-frame clones only, not all of them. Seen here are about 8,900 clones, around three quarters observed once, and the top ten hold 25% to 30%. Sample: CD4+ or CD8+ T cells sorted from blood, taken in a trial of the OX40 agonist ivuxolimab. The receptors shown here come from an adult with an advanced solid tumor such as melanoma, head and neck, liver or kidney cancer. Each CDR3 is given with its conserved first and last residue. D genes are given only for firm matches. Clone size is given for some rows only: seen once, a few or many times, or a class if the clone is expanded.

CASRAGSSYNEQFF	TGTGCCAGTCGCGCTGGGAGCTCCTACAATGAGCAGTTCTTC	TRBJ2-1	NA	NA	TRBV7-2
CASSFVTSVDEQFF	TGTGCCAGCAGCTTCGTGACTAGCGTCGATGAGCAGTTCTTC	TRBJ2-1	NA	TRBD2	TRBV7-2
CASSQDPGGTGELFF	TGCGCCAGCAGCCAAGATCCGGGGGGCACCGGGGAGCTGTTTTTT	TRBJ2-2	few	TRBD2	TRBV4-1
CATSDITDTQYF	TGTGCCACCTCAGACATCACAGATACGCAGTATTTT	TRBJ2-3	few	NA	TRBV2
CASSLWTSGYNEQFF	TGTGCCAGCAGCTTATGGACTAGCGGGTACAATGAGCAGTTCTTC	TRBJ2-1	NA	TRBD2	TRBV11-2
CASSSDRANTEAFF	TGTGCCAGCAGTTCCGACAGGGCCAACACTGAAGCTTTCTTT	TRBJ1-1	NA	TRBD1	TRBV28
CASRRRQGRNSNQPQHF	TGTGCCAGCAGACGTCGGCAGGGAAGGAATAGCAATCAGCCCCAGCATTTT	TRBJ1-5	medium-sized	NA	TRBV21-1
CASSPWTSGGSEQYF	TGCGCCAGCAGCCCCTGGACTAGCGGGGGTTCCGAGCAGTACTTC	TRBJ2-7	once	TRBD2	TRBV4-3
CASSLVSYEQYF	TGTGCCAGCAGCTTAGTTTCCTACGAGCAGTACTTC	TRBJ2-7	medium-sized	NA	TRBV11-2
CASSLAGATPEAFF	TGTGCCAGCAGTTTGGCGGGTGCGACTCCTGAAGCTTTCTTT	TRBJ1-1	few	NA	TRBV27
CASSLTGREVETQYF	TGCGCCAGCAGCTTGACTGGGCGCGAGGTCGAGACCCAGTACTTC	TRBJ2-5	NA	NA	TRBV5-1
CASSKETTQREGGDYNEQFF	TGTGCCAGCAGCAAAGAAACCACCCAGCGGGAGGGCGGGGACTACAATGAGCAGTTCTTC	TRBJ2-1	NA	NA	TRBV21-1
CASAPGTGSTEAFF	TGTGCCAGCGCACCGGGGACAGGGAGCACTGAAGCTTTCTTT	TRBJ1-1	few	TRBD1	TRBV19
CASSLAGRTYTDTQYF	TGTGCCAGCAGCTTAGCAGGAAGGACGTACACAGATACGCAGTATTTT	TRBJ2-3	NA	NA	TRBV7-9
CASSRAWGEADTQYF	TGTGCCAGCAGCAGGGCGTGGGGTGAGGCAGATACGCAGTATTTT	TRBJ2-3	once	NA	TRBV4-2
CASSDGTGAQMGQFF	TGTGCCAGCAGCGATGGGACAGGAGCCCAAATGGGGCAGTTCTTC	TRBJ2-1	NA	TRBD1	TRBV13
CASSNRDSIPGELFF	TGTGCCAGCAGCAACCGGGACAGCATTCCCGGGGAGCTGTTTTTT	TRBJ2-2	NA	TRBD1	TRBV11-3
CASTGQGYEQYF	TGTGCCAGCACCGGACAGGGCTACGAGCAGTACTTC	TRBJ2-7	once	TRBD1	TRBV28
CASSLRGGGYTDTQYF	TGCGCCAGCAGCTTGAGAGGGGGTGGTTATACAGATACGCAGTATTTT	TRBJ2-3	NA	NA	TRBV5-1
CSVVRREETQYF	TGCAGCGTTGTCCGCAGGGAAGAGACCCAGTACTTC	TRBJ2-5	few	NA	TRBV29-1
CASSPDFNEQFF	TGTGCCAGTAGTCCGGACTTCAATGAGCAGTTCTTC	TRBJ2-1	NA	NA	TRBV19
CASSERTSGFTYEQYF	TGCGCCAGCAGTGAAAGGACTAGCGGATTCACCTACGAGCAGTACTTC	TRBJ2-7	NA	TRBD2	TRBV10-2
CASSPDSTDTQYF	TGTGCCAGCAGCCCCGACTCCACAGATACGCAGTATTTT	TRBJ2-3	NA	NA	TRBV7-7
CASSFWGLNEQFF	TGCGCCAGCAGCTTTTGGGGACTCAATGAGCAGTTCTTC	TRBJ2-1	NA	NA	TRBV5-1
CASSLVGGMSTDTQYF	TGTGCCAGCAGCCTGGTGGGCGGGATGAGCACAGATACGCAGTATTTT	TRBJ2-3	NA	NA	TRBV7-3
CASSLGRAVLPQHF	TGTGCCAGCAGTTTGGGAAGGGCAGTTCTGCCCCAGCATTTT	TRBJ1-5	NA	NA	TRBV28
CASSIDLGSYNEQFF	TGTGCCAGTAGTATAGATCTAGGCTCCTACAATGAGCAGTTCTTC	TRBJ2-1	NA	NA	TRBV19
CASSFRDGETQYF	TGTGCCAGCAGTTTCAGGGATGGGGAGACCCAGTACTTC	TRBJ2-5	NA	NA	TRBV27
CAWCRGENTEAFF	TGTGCCTGGTGTAGGGGAGAGAACACTGAAGCTTTCTTT	TRBJ1-1	NA	NA	TRBV30
CASSLDRPQLSGNTIYF	TGTGCCAGCAGCTTAGATCGTCCGCAGCTCTCTGGAAACACCATATATTTT	TRBJ1-3	NA	NA	TRBV11-2
CASSERLFTDTQYF	TGTGCCAGCAGCGAACGACTCTTCACAGATACGCAGTATTTT	TRBJ2-3	NA	NA	TRBV9